What follows describes a single T cell receptor (beta chain). These data originate in a study of cytomegalovirus exposure and HLA in healthy donors. The CDR3 spans 11 residues. Trimming stripped 2 bases from V and 7 bases from J, with 6 bases between. Germline CDR1 is SQVTM and CDR2 is ANQGSEA. It was with 60 Vbeta and 13 Jbeta primers that the PCR ran. The assay was immunoSEQ multiplex PCR, and TCRdb's table has in-frame clones only and misses some. The sample records roughly 100,000 clones, around 75% being singletons. The chain is built from TRBV29-1 and TRBJ2-1; D unresolved. This receptor was taken from a man between 45 and 60 years old in good health and CMV-seronegative. Sample: PBMCs. Here the CDR3 DNA reads TGCAGCGTTGAACCAAATAATGAGCAGTTCTTC. The encoded protein is CSVEPNNEQFF.